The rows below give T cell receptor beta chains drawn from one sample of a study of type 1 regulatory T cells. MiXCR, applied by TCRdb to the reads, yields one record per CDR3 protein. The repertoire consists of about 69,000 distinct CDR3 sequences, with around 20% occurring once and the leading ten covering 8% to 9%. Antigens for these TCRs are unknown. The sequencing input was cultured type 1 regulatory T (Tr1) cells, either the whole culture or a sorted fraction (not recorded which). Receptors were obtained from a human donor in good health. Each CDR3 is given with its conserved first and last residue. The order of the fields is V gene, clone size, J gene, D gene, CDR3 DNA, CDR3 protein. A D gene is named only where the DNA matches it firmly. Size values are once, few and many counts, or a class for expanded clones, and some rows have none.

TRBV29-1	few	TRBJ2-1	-	TGCAGCGTTGGAGGCAGCGGTACCTCCAATGAGCAGTTCTTC	CSVGGSGTSNEQFF
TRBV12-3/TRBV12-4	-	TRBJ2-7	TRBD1	TGTGCCAGCAGTTTAGGACAGGGGGCTGACGAGCAGTACTTC	CASSLGQGADEQYF
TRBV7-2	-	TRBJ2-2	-	TGTGCCAGCAACCCCTCTTGGAGGACCGGGGAGCTGTTTTTT	CASNPSWRTGELFF
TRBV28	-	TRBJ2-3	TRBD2	TGTGCCAGCACTTTTAGCGGGCACGAATCAGATACGCAGTATTTT	CASTFSGHESDTQYF
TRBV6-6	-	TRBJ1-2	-	TGTGCCAGCAGGAGGGGCGGCTACACCTTC	CASRRGGYTF
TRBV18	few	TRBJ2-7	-	TGTGCCAGCTCACCACCGGGAACACCCTACGAGCAGTACTTC	CASSPPGTPYEQYF
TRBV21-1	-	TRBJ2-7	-	TGTGCCAGCAGCAACTACGAGCAGTACTTC	CASSNYEQYF
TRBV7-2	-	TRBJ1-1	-	TGTGCCAGCAGCCCCAAGACGGGGAGGAACACTGAAGCTTTCTTT	CASSPKTGRNTEAFF
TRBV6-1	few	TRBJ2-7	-	TGTGCCAGCAGTGAAAGGGGATCTAGGTCGCGGGAGCAGTACTTC	CASSERGSRSREQYF
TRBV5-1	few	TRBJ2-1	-	TGCGCCAGCAGCTTGGAAGGGGTGTCCTACAATGAGCAGTTCTTC	CASSLEGVSYNEQFF
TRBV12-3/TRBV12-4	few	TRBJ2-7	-	TGTGCCAGCAGTCCCGGGACGGGAAAGGGTCGGTACGAGCAGTACTTC	CASSPGTGKGRYEQYF
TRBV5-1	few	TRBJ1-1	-	TGCGCCAGCAGCTCGGGACCTACGAACACTGAAGCTTTCTTT	CASSSGPTNTEAFF
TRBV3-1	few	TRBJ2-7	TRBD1	TGTGCCAGCAGCCAAGTAGGGACAGGGACGTACGAGCAGTACTTC	CASSQVGTGTYEQYF
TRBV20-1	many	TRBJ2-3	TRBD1	TGCAGTGCTGCCGACAGGGGAGATACGCAGTATTTT	CSAADRGDTQYF
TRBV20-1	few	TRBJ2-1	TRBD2	TGCAGTGCTATATCCGGGACTAGCGGAAGAAATGAGCAGTTCTTC	CSAISGTSGRNEQFF
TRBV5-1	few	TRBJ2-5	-	TGCGCCAGCAAGGTCGGCAGGACCCAGTACTTC	CASKVGRTQYF
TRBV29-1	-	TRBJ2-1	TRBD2	TGCAGCGTGGCGCGGCGGGAGCACAATGAGCAGTTCTTC	CSVARREHNEQFF
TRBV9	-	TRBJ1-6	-	TGTGCCAGCAGCGTAGCTGCAGGGGACAATTCACCCCTCCACTTT	CASSVAAGDNSPLHF
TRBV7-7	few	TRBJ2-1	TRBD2	TGTGCTAGCGGGACTAGCGGGGGCAATGAGCAGTTCTTC	CASGTSGGNEQFF
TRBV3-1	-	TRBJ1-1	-	TGTGCCAGCAGCCAAGAAGTTCTCGGCGGAACTGAAGCTTTCTTT	CASSQEVLGGTEAFF
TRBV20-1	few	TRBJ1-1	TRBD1	TGCAGTGCTAGCGGACAGGTGAACACTGAAGCTTTCTTT	CSASGQVNTEAFF
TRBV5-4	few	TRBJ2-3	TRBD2	TGTGCCAGCAGCTTGGTAGTTAGCGGGAGTGACACAGATACGCAGTATTTT	CASSLVVSGSDTDTQYF
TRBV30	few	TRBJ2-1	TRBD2	TGTGCCTGGAGTAAAGGACTAGCAGTTGAGCAGTTCTTC	CAWSKGLAVEQFF
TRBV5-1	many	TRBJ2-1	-	TGCGCCAGCTCTCGCGTGAGCTCCTACAATGAGCAGTTCTTC	CASSRVSSYNEQFF
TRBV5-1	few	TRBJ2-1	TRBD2	TGCGCCAGCAGCTTGGTCGGGACTAGCGGGAGTATGGCCTACAATGAGCAGTTCTTC	CASSLVGTSGSMAYNEQFF
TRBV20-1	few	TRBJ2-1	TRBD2	TGCAGTGTTAGCGGGAAAGGGACCTACAATGAGCAGTTCTTC	CSVSGKGTYNEQFF
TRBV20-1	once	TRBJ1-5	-	TGCAGTGCTAGGAGTCCCGGGGAGGCGGCATCGGACAATCAGCCCCAGCATTTT	CSARSPGEAASDNQPQHF
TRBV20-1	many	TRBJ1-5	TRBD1	TGCAGTGCTAGGACAGGGAGCAATCAGCCCCAGCATTTT	CSARTGSNQPQHF
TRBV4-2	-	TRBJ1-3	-	TGTGCCAGCAGCCAAGAAATCGGAACAGTCTCTGGAAACACCATATATTTT	CASSQEIGTVSGNTIYF
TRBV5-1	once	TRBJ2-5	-	TGCGCCAGCAGCCAGACCGGGGGACTCCAAGAGACCCAGTACTTC	CASSQTGGLQETQYF
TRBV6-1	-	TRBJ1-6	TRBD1	TGTGCCACCGGACAGGGGGCCTCACCCCTCCACTTT	CATGQGASPLHF
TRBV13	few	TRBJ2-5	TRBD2	TGTGCCAGCAGCCGACGACGACTAGCGGGGGGCGGTCCGGGAGAGACCCAGTACTTC	CASSRRRLAGGGPGETQYF
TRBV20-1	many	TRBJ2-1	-	TGCAGGGACAATGAGCAGTTCTTC	CRDNEQFF
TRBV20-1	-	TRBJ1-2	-	TGCAGTGCTAGTGGGCAGCAGACAAACTATGGCTACACCTTC	CSASGQQTNYGYTF
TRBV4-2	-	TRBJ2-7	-	TGTGCCAGCAGCTCCCCGGGACTGATCTACGAGCAGTACTTC	CASSSPGLIYEQYF
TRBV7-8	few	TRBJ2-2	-	TGTGCCAGCAGCTCGACAGGAGACCGCACCGGGGAGCTGTTTTTT	CASSSTGDRTGELFF
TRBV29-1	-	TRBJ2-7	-	TGCAGTACCAGGGACGGGGGGCCTCACGAGCAGTACTTC	CSTRDGGPHEQYF
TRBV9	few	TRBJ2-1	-	TGTGCCAGCAGCGTAGATGGGGAGAGCGATGAGCAGTTCTTC	CASSVDGESDEQFF
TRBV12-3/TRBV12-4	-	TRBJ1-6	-	TGTGCCAGCAGTTTTCAGGGAGACTATAATTCACCCCTCCACTTT	CASSFQGDYNSPLHF
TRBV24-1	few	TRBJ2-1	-	TGTGCCACCGGGCTTACGACCGGGACGAGCGGCAATGAGCAGTTCTTC	CATGLTTGTSGNEQFF
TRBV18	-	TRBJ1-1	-	TGTGCCAGCTCACCAGTCAGGACAGCGAACACTGAAGCTTTCTTT	CASSPVRTANTEAFF
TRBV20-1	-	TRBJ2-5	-	TGCAGTCGTTTTCAGGGTAACCAAGAGACCCAGTACTTC	CSRFQGNQETQYF
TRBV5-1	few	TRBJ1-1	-	TGCGCCAGCATGGGGAACACTGAAGCTTTCTTT	CASMGNTEAFF
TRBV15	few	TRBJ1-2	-	TGTGCCACCAGCAGAGATGCTAAGGAATCGCCTGCCTCCACCTTC	CATSRDAKESPASTF
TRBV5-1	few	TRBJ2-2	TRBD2	TGCGCCAGCAGCGACACCGGGACTAGCACCGGGGAGCTGTTTTTT	CASSDTGTSTGELFF
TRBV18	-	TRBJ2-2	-	TGTGCCACCTCCCCGAGGGGACCGAACACCGGGGAGCTGTTTTTT	CATSPRGPNTGELFF